A selection of T cell receptor beta chains follows, all from one sample in a study of T cell changes during pregnancy in multiple sclerosis. Assay: immunoSEQ multiplex PCR; the TCRdb copy retains only in-frame clones and omits some. The sample holds tens of thousands of clones, 93% seen once. The material was peripheral blood, obtained in the third trimester of pregnancy. Receptors originate from a female donor in good health, enrolled as a control in a pregnancy study. The CDR3 runs from the conserved cysteine through the conserved F or W. Each record gives: D gene, V gene, J gene, clone size, CDR3 protein, CDR3 DNA. The D gene is left open where the match is weak. Expanded clones are given a class, and other clones once, few, many or no size at all.

D: .; V: TRBV18; J: TRBJ1-5; size: .; CDR3: CASSPPGSSQPQHF; DNA: TGTGCCAGCTCACCGCCAGGGTCCAGTCAGCCCCAGCATTTT
D: .; V: TRBV2; J: TRBJ2-5; size: .; CDR3: CASRQVQETQYF; DNA: TGTGCCAGCAGGCAGGTGCAAGAGACCCAGTACTTC
D: .; V: TRBV27; J: TRBJ2-2; size: .; CDR3: CASSFGGGSYRELFF; DNA: TGTGCCAGCAGTTTCGGGGGAGGTTCGTACCGGGAGCTGTTTTTT
D: TRBD2; V: TRBV30; J: TRBJ2-2; size: .; CDR3: CAWSLRLAGTPNTGELFF; DNA: TGTGCCTGGAGCCTTCGACTAGCGGGAACTCCAAACACCGGGGAGCTGTTTTTT
D: TRBD2; V: TRBV19; J: TRBJ2-7; size: .; CDR3: CASSIRREGPYEQYF; DNA: TGTGCCAGTAGTATTCGCCGGGAGGGCCCTTACGAGCAGTACTTC
D: TRBD1; V: TRBV28; J: TRBJ1-2; size: .; CDR3: CASSLGTGTQWYGYTF; DNA: TGTGCCAGCAGTTTAGGGACAGGGACCCAATGGTATGGCTACACCTTC
D: TRBD2; V: TRBV10-3; J: TRBJ2-3; size: .; CDR3: CAISEWTSGSGADTQYF; DNA: TGTGCCATCAGTGAGTGGACTAGCGGGAGTGGGGCAGATACGCAGTATTTT
D: .; V: TRBV2; J: TRBJ2-7; size: once; CDR3: CASSYCESCEQYF; DNA: TGTGCCAGCAGTTATTGCGAATCTTGCGAGCAGTACTTC
D: .; V: TRBV5-1; J: TRBJ1-2; size: few; CDR3: CASSVGLGELTMGYGYTF; DNA: TGCGCCAGCAGCGTGGGACTCGGGGAGTTAACTATGGGCTATGGCTACACCTTC
D: .; V: TRBV6-7; J: TRBJ1-5; size: .; CDR3: CASSYVGVRNQPQHF; DNA: TGTGCCAGCAGTTACGTCGGGGTCCGCAATCAGCCCCAGCATTTT
D: .; V: TRBV14; J: TRBJ2-3; size: .; CDR3: CASSPRVGQDTQYF; DNA: TGTGCCAGCAGCCCCCGGGTGGGACAAGATACGCAGTATTTT
D: .; V: TRBV19; J: TRBJ1-1; size: .; CDR3: CASSIPWEGRMNTEAFF; DNA: TGTGCCAGTAGTATCCCCTGGGAGGGACGGATGAACACTGAAGCTTTCTTT
D: .; V: TRBV6-5; J: TRBJ1-1; size: .; CDR3: CASSYHERAEAFF; DNA: TGTGCCAGCAGTTACCACGAACGGGCTGAAGCTTTCTTT
D: .; V: TRBV9; J: TRBJ1-3; size: .; CDR3: CASSVTQGGDSGNTIYF; DNA: TGTGCCAGCAGCGTAACGCAGGGCGGGGACTCTGGAAACACCATATATTTT
D: TRBD2; V: TRBV28; J: TRBJ2-1; size: .; CDR3: CASSRYLADEQFF; DNA: TGTGCCAGCAGCCGATACCTAGCGGATGAGCAGTTCTTC
D: .; V: TRBV7-2; J: TRBJ2-3; size: .; CDR3: CASSLASGLFTDTQYF; DNA: TGTGCCAGCAGCTTAGCCTCGGGACTCTTCACAGATACGCAGTATTTT
D: TRBD2; V: TRBV29-1; J: TRBJ2-7; size: .; CDR3: CSVRTSGSHYEQYF; DNA: TGCAGCGTTCGGACTAGCGGGAGTCATTACGAGCAGTACTTC
D: .; V: TRBV28; J: TRBJ2-7; size: once; CDR3: CASSFGHGGEQYF; DNA: TGTGCCAGCAGTTTCGGACATGGAGGGGAGCAGTACTTC
D: TRBD1; V: TRBV5-6; J: TRBJ1-2; size: few; CDR3: CASSLILTGVDYGYTF; DNA: TGTGCCAGCAGCTTGATTCTGACAGGGGTTGACTATGGCTACACCTTC
D: .; V: TRBV7-9; J: TRBJ2-7; size: .; CDR3: CASSLRGRSYEQYF; DNA: TGTGCCAGCAGCTTACGAGGGAGGTCCTACGAGCAGTACTTC
D: .; V: TRBV18; J: TRBJ2-3; size: .; CDR3: CASSPQRSSTDTQYF; DNA: TGTGCCAGCTCACCACAGCGGTCTAGCACAGATACGCAGTATTTT
D: TRBD1; V: TRBV27; J: TRBJ1-1; size: .; CDR3: CASSSYRGSGTEAFF; DNA: TGTGCCAGCAGTTCATACAGGGGATCAGGGACTGAAGCTTTCTTT
D: .; V: TRBV19; J: TRBJ2-7; size: .; CDR3: CASSTGGAGVYEQYF; DNA: TGTGCCAGTAGTACAGGGGGCGCGGGAGTGTACGAGCAGTACTTC
D: .; V: TRBV29-1; J: TRBJ2-5; size: .; CDR3: CSVAVLQETQYF; DNA: TGCAGCGTTGCGGTCCTACAAGAGACCCAGTACTTC
D: TRBD1; V: TRBV23-1; J: TRBJ2-7; size: .; CDR3: CASSQATGSEQYF; DNA: TGCGCCAGCAGTCAGGCGACAGGGAGCGAGCAGTACTTC
D: TRBD2; V: TRBV5-1; J: TRBJ2-5; size: .; CDR3: CASSLDRAGASGRRQETQYF; DNA: TGCGCCAGCAGCCTGGATAGGGCCGGCGCTAGCGGGAGGAGACAAGAGACCCAGTACTTC
D: TRBD1; V: TRBV27; J: TRBJ2-2; size: once; CDR3: CASSRLTGTGSGELFF; DNA: TGTGCCAGCAGCCGTTTAACCGGGACAGGATCCGGGGAGCTGTTTTTT
D: TRBD1; V: TRBV11-2; J: TRBJ2-2; size: .; CDR3: CASSPLGQTNTGELFF; DNA: TGTGCCAGCAGCCCACTGGGACAGACGAACACCGGGGAGCTGTTTTTT
D: TRBD1; V: TRBV5-1; J: TRBJ1-2; size: .; CDR3: CASSLEIGTGGDGYTF; DNA: TGCGCCAGCAGCTTGGAAATCGGGACAGGGGGCGATGGCTACACCTTC
D: .; V: TRBV7-2; J: TRBJ2-7; size: .; CDR3: CASSLEGGGRVEYEQYF; DNA: TGTGCCAGCAGCTTAGAGGGAGGGGGAAGGGTAGAGTACGAGCAGTACTTC
D: .; V: TRBV10-3; J: TRBJ2-7; size: .; CDR3: CAIRDPRGYEQYF; DNA: TGTGCCATCCGGGATCCTAGGGGGTACGAGCAGTACTTC
D: .; V: TRBV28; J: TRBJ1-1; size: .; CDR3: CASSPRQGMWAEAFF; DNA: TGTGCCAGCAGTCCCCGTCAGGGGATGTGGGCTGAAGCTTTCTTT
D: .; V: TRBV7-9; J: TRBJ2-1; size: .; CDR3: CASSLGLEWNEQFF; DNA: TGTGCCAGCAGCTTAGGACTAGAGTGGAATGAGCAGTTCTTC
D: TRBD2; V: TRBV6-4; J: TRBJ2-2; size: .; CDR3: CASSPKGLAAGLANTGELFF; DNA: TGTGCCAGCAGCCCAAAGGGCCTAGCGGCTGGCCTGGCGAACACCGGGGAGCTGTTTTTT
D: .; V: TRBV28; J: TRBJ1-1; size: once; CDR3: CASSLGPAGNTEAFF; DNA: TGTGCCAGCAGTTTAGGGCCAGCCGGCAATACTGAAGCTTTCTTT
D: .; V: TRBV19; J: TRBJ1-5; size: .; CDR3: CASNSGYSNQPQHF; DNA: TGTGCCAGTAATTCAGGGTATAGCAATCAGCCCCAGCATTTT
D: .; V: TRBV5-5; J: TRBJ2-3; size: .; CDR3: CASSFYTGTDTQYF; DNA: TGTGCCAGCAGCTTTTACACAGGCACAGATACGCAGTATTTT
D: TRBD2; V: TRBV4-1; J: TRBJ2-3; size: .; CDR3: CASSQLRAGGPDTQYF; DNA: TGCGCCAGCAGCCAGCTCCGTGCGGGAGGACCAGATACGCAGTATTTT
D: .; V: TRBV29-1; J: TRBJ2-3; size: .; CDR3: CSVYIGARPDTQYF; DNA: TGCAGCGTTTACATAGGGGCCAGGCCAGATACGCAGTATTTT
D: TRBD1; V: TRBV7-2; J: TRBJ1-2; size: .; CDR3: CASSFGQGRGYTF; DNA: TGTGCCAGCAGCTTTGGACAGGGACGAGGCTACACCTTC
D: TRBD1; V: TRBV6-6; J: TRBJ2-3; size: .; CDR3: CASSYPGQGGYPQYF; DNA: TGTGCCAGCAGTTACCCGGGACAGGGGGGCTACCCGCAGTATTTT
D: TRBD1; V: TRBV27; J: TRBJ2-7; size: .; CDR3: CASCQGDPGRSEQYF; DNA: TGTGCCAGCTGCCAGGGGGACCCAGGGCGCAGCGAGCAGTACTTC
D: .; V: TRBV5-1; J: TRBJ2-5; size: .; CDR3: CASSLDGKETQYF; DNA: TGCGCCAGCAGCTTGGACGGGAAAGAGACCCAGTACTTC
D: .; V: TRBV2; J: TRBJ2-3; size: .; CDR3: CASSLLLGDTQYF; DNA: TGTGCCAGCAGCCTCCTACTAGGAGATACGCAGTATTTT
D: TRBD1; V: TRBV6-5; J: TRBJ1-6; size: .; CDR3: CASSYSRDRNSPLHF; DNA: TGTGCCAGCAGTTACTCGAGGGACAGAAATTCACCCCTCCACTTT
D: .; V: TRBV4-1; J: TRBJ2-7; size: .; CDR3: CASSQDLRQASYEQYF; DNA: TGCGCCAGCAGCCAAGATCTGAGACAGGCCTCCTACGAGCAGTACTTC
D: TRBD2; V: TRBV27; J: TRBJ2-1; size: .; CDR3: CASRREGGTSGRWSYNEQFF; DNA: TGTGCCAGCAGAAGGGAGGGCGGGACTAGCGGGAGGTGGAGCTACAATGAGCAGTTCTTC
D: TRBD1; V: TRBV5-1; J: TRBJ2-5; size: .; CDR3: CASSGRPGQGRVETQYF; DNA: TGCGCCAGCAGCGGAAGACCGGGACAGGGTAGAGTAGAGACCCAGTACTTC
D: TRBD1; V: TRBV4-1; J: TRBJ2-3; size: .; CDR3: CASSSTGLFGDTQYF; DNA: TGCGCCAGCAGCTCGACAGGGCTGTTTGGAGATACGCAGTATTTT
D: .; V: TRBV18; J: TRBJ2-7; size: .; CDR3: CASSQGSTYEQYF; DNA: TGTGCCAGCTCCCAGGGAAGTACCTACGAGCAGTACTTC
D: TRBD1; V: TRBV29-1; J: TRBJ1-1; size: .; CDR3: CSFWTGKNTEAFF; DNA: TGCAGCTTTTGGACAGGGAAGAACACTGAAGCTTTCTTT
D: TRBD2; V: TRBV19; J: TRBJ2-7; size: .; CDR3: CASSIAGTSGAYEQYF; DNA: TGTGCCAGTAGTATCGCCGGGACTAGCGGCGCCTACGAGCAGTACTTC
D: TRBD1; V: TRBV29-1; J: TRBJ2-5; size: once; CDR3: CSVGGQGGGETQYF; DNA: TGCAGCGTTGGCGGACAGGGAGGCGGAGAGACCCAGTACTTC
D: .; V: TRBV5-1; J: TRBJ1-3; size: .; CDR3: CASSLVPGGISGNTIYF; DNA: TGCGCCAGCAGCTTGGTGCCCGGGGGTATCTCTGGAAACACCATATATTTT